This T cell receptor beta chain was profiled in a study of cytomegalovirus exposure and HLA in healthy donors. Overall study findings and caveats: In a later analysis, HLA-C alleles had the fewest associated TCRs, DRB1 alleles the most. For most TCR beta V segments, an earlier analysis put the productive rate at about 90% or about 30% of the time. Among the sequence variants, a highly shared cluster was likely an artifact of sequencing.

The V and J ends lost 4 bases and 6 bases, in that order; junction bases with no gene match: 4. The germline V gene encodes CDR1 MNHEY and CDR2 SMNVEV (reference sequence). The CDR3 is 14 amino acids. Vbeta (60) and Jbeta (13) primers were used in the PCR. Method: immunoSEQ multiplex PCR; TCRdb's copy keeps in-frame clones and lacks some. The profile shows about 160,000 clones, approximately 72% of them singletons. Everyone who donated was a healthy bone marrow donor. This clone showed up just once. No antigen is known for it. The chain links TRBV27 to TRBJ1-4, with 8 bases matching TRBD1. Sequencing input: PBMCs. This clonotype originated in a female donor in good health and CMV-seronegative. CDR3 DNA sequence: TGTGCCAGCAGTTGGACAGGGAGGGATGAAAAACTGTTTTTT. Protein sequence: CASSWTGRDEKLFF.